Detailed here is one T cell receptor (beta chain). Its antigen is currently unknown. The CDR3 length is 13 residues. CDR1 and CDR2 (germline): MDHEN, SYDVKM. V was shortened by 6 bases and J by 10 bases, with 16 bases between the two germline ends. This sample was included in a study of siplizumab effects on memory and regulatory T cells. Study conclusions and caveats: Siplizumab caused a significant drop in alloreactive sequences traceable to unstimulated CD4+ memory cells. Of the proliferating CD4+ or CD8+ clones, roughly 80-96% lacked a naive or memory phenotype that could be assigned.

Per sample, the assay covered roughly 9.2 x 10^4 TCR templates. TCRdb's copy holds only in-frame clones and misses some; the assay was immunoSEQ multiplex PCR. The sample yields some 97,000 clones, 85% to 95% seen once. The TCR comes from a human donor in good health. The V and J genes are TRBV28 and TRBJ1-5, with D hard to call. Sequencing was carried out using Tregs sorted from blood. The CDR3 DNA is TGTGCCAGCAGCCTTCTCCCGATCAGCCCCCAGCATTTT. Translation gives CASSLLPISPQHF.